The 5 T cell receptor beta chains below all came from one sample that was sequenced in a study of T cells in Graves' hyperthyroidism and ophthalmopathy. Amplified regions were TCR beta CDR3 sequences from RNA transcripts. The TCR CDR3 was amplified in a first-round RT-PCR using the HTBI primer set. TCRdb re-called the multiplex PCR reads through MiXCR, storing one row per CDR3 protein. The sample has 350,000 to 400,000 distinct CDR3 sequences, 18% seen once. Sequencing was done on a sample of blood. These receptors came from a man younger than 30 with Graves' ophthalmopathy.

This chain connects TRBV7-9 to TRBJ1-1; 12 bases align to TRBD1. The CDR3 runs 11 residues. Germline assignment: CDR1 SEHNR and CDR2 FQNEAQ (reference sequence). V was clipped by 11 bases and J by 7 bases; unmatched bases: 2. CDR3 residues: CAGDRGLEAFF. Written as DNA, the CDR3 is TGTGCCGGGGACAGGGGGCTTGAAGCTTTCTTT.

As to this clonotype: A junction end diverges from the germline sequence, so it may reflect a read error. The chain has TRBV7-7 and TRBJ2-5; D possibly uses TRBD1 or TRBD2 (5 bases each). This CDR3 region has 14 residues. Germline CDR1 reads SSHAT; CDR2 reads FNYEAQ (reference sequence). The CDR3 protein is CASSPGTLGETQYF. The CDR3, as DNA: TGTGCTAGCAGCCCCGGGACCCTGGGGGAGACCCAGTACTTC. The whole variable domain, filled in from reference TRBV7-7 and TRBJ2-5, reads GAGVSQSPRYKVTKRGQDVTLRCDPISSHATLYWYQQALGQGPEFLTYFNYEAQPDKSGLPSDRFSAERPEGSISTLTIQRTEQRDSAMYRCASSPGTLGETQYFGPGTRLLVL.

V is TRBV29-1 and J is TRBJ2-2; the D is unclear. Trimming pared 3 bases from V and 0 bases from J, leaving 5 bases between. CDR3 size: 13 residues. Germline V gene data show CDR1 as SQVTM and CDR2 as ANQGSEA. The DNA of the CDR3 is TGCAGCGTTGACCAAACGAACACCGGGGAGCTGTTTTTT. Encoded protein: CSVDQTNTGELFF.

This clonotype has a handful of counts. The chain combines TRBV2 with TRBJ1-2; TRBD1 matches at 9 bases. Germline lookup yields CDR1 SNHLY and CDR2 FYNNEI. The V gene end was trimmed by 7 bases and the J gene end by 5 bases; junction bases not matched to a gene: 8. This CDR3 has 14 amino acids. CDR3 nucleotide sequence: TGTGCCAGCACAGGACAGGGGCCTCTTTATGGCTACACCTTC. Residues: CASTGQGPLYGYTF.

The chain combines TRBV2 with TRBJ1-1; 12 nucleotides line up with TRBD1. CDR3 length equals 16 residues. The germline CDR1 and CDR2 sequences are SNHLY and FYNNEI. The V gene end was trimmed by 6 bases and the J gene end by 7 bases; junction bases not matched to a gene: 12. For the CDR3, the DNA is TGTGCCAGCAGCGCCCACCGGGACAGGGGGCGCGATGAAGCTTTCTTT. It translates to CASSAHRDRGRDEAFF.